This T cell receptor (beta chain) was sequenced in a study of cytotoxic CD8 clonotypes in ibrutinib-treated CLL. Study in general: The taking of response samples occurred after a median about 12 months of treatment, with a range of 6 to 36. Overall study results and limits: Clonality increased with ibrutinib response but returned toward baseline at progression.

From germline, CDR1 is LNHDA and CDR2 SQIVND (reference sequence). The CDR3 length is 13 residues. Trimming removed 9 bases from V and 3 bases from J; junction bases left unmatched: 6. Sequencing was performed with immunoSEQ multiplex PCR; in TCRdb, only in-frame clones are kept and a portion is missing. The data hold approximately 120,000 clones, with around 84% observed a single time. Notes on this clone: Antigen specificity is unknown.

The receptor comes from a human donor with chronic lymphocytic leukemia. The sample consisted of PBMCs, taken after 24 months of ibrutinib treatment. The chain is built from TRBV19 and TRBJ1-1, with 8 bases matching TRBD1. The CDR3 DNA follows: TGTGCCAGCAAGAACAGGGGGGACACTGAAGCTTTCTTT. Translation: CASKNRGDTEAFF.